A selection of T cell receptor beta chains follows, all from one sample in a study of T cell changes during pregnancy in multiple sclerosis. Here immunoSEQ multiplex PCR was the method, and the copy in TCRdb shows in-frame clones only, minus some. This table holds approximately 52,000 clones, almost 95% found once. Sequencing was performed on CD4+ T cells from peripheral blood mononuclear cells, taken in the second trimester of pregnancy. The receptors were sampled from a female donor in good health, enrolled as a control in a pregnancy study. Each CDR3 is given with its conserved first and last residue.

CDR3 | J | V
CSVEETGGGTDTRYF | TRBJ2-3 | TRBV29-1
CAARRGTDTQYF | TRBJ2-3 | TRBV6-4
CASSQEIRQGTSGMSGELFF | TRBJ2-2 | TRBV4-2
CASSSGAARAYNEQFF | TRBJ2-1 | TRBV7-6
CASSPGTGYGYTF | TRBJ1-2 | TRBV7-9
CASSNGGADTEAFF | TRBJ1-1 | TRBV7-2
CASSVARERTGELFF | TRBJ2-2 | TRBV9
CAIGATGESSYGYTF | TRBJ1-2 | TRBV10-3
CASSKSGYRRNYNEQFF | TRBJ2-1 | TRBV14
CATGGATNEKLFF | TRBJ1-4 | TRBV7-2
CASSFATRTGGTGELFF | TRBJ2-2 | TRBV5-1
CASSLLQGRTEAFF | TRBJ1-1 | TRBV19
CASSLTRLTGELFF | TRBJ2-2 | TRBV7-2
CASSYSGSYGYTF | TRBJ1-2 | TRBV6-5
CASRIAGGPGNEQFF | TRBJ2-1 | TRBV10-2
CASSYTSGGYNEQFF | TRBJ2-1 | TRBV7-2
CASSLDRYQETQYF | TRBJ2-5 | TRBV7-9
CASSRRVAYEQYF | TRBJ2-7 | TRBV5-6
CASSPGGGQGSYEQYF | TRBJ2-7 | TRBV5-4
CASSQRADTQYF | TRBJ2-3 | TRBV5-1
CASSTGQGDEKLFF | TRBJ1-4 | TRBV18
CASQRSLSGANVLTF | TRBJ2-6 | TRBV11-3
CASSQTRQNPGNTIYF | TRBJ1-3 | TRBV4-2
CASSPLAGGPGEQFF | TRBJ2-1 | TRBV18
CASTGTGDGYTF | TRBJ1-2 | TRBV2
CASSLFREDEQYF | TRBJ2-7 | TRBV7-6
CASSRGSGRTEAFF | TRBJ1-1 | TRBV11-2
CASSGRGHSPLHF | TRBJ1-6 | TRBV28
CASSTVGRRIDTGELFF | TRBJ2-2 | TRBV28
CASRYRLGGYEQYF | TRBJ2-7 | TRBV28
CASSIKAGTNFHQETQYF | TRBJ2-5 | TRBV19
CASSPPRNSGDYEQYF | TRBJ2-7 | TRBV2
CASRSHYGYTF | TRBJ1-2 | TRBV28
CASSQQGGGEKLFF | TRBJ1-4 | TRBV7-9